This T cell receptor beta chain was sequenced for a study of T cells in Graves' hyperthyroidism and ophthalmopathy. Trimming cost V 5 bases and J 5 bases; bases outside gene matches: 4. The germline CDR1 and CDR2 sequences are LNHDA and SQIVND (reference sequence). This CDR3 has 14 amino acids. The source material, RNA transcripts, was used to amplify TCR beta CDR3 regions. HTBI primers were employed in a first-round RT-PCR of the TCR CDR3. Each CDR3 protein gets one entry after TCRdb re-called the multiplex PCR reads with MiXCR. Of around 280,000 distinct CDR3 sequences listed, roughly 15% were seen once; the top ten hold roughly 8.5%. There are a few counts of this clonotype.

Material: blood. The rearrangement uses TRBV19 and TRBJ2-1, with 9 bases fitting TRBD1. The clonotype was recovered from a woman aged 30 to 39 with Graves' hyperthyroidism that later progressed to Graves' ophthalmopathy. For the CDR3, the DNA is TGTGCCAGTAGTGTGGACAGGGGCGACAATGAGCAGTTCTTC. It encodes CASSVDRGDNEQFF. The variable domain in full, completed from reference TRBV19 and TRBJ2-1, reads DGGITQSPKYLFRKEGQNVTLSCEQNLNHDAMYWYRQDPGQGLRLIYYSQIVNDFQKGDIAEGYSVSREKKESFPLTVTSAQKNPTAFYLCASSVDRGDNEQFFGPGTRLTVL.